These T cell receptor beta chains were read from a single sample in a study of T cell repertoires in cytomegalovirus infection. No antigen is known for these receptors. TCRdb called the reads again in MiXCR, with one record for every CDR3 protein. Among about a million distinct CDR3 sequences listed, roughly 30% were seen once. This sample comprised cultured CD8+ T cells from PBMCs, obtained from culture after CMV antigen stimulation. These receptors all come from a human donor in good health (CMV status not recorded). Some clones in this sample may be carry-over from other donors' samples. Both conserved end residues are part of each CDR3. The D gene is left open where the match is weak. Clone size is stated in some rows and not others, as once, few, many or a class when expanded.

CDR3 DNA	CDR3 protein	CDR3 length	D gene	V gene	clone size	J gene
TGTGCCAGCAGTTTTGAACTAGCCCATGAGCAGTTCTTC	CASSFELAHEQFF	13	NA	TRBV12-3/TRBV12-4	NA	TRBJ2-1
TGCAGTGCTAGAGCACCATTTGCGCGGGACCTCGCTGGCCCCAATGAGCAGTTCTTC	CSARAPFARDLAGPNEQFF	19	NA	TRBV20-1	NA	TRBJ2-1
TGTGCCATCAGTCGTGTCAGGGTAACTGGAAACACCATATATTTT	CAISRVRVTGNTIYF	15	NA	TRBV10-3	few	TRBJ1-3
TGCGCCAGCAGCCAAGGAATGTCCCTCCACTTT	CASSQGMSLHF	11	NA	TRBV4-1	many	TRBJ1-6
TGCGCCAGCAGCCTCCTCGGGACTAGCGGGGACAACACCGGGGAGCTGTTTTTT	CASSLLGTSGDNTGELFF	18	TRBD2	TRBV4-3	NA	TRBJ2-2
TGTGCCAGCAGCCTTTACGAGGGGGCTAGCACAGATACGCAGTATTTT	CASSLYEGASTDTQYF	16	TRBD1	TRBV27	NA	TRBJ2-3
TGTGCCAGCAGTTTATTGGCCAGAGAGACCCAGTACTTC	CASSLLARETQYF	13	NA	TRBV12-3/TRBV12-4	NA	TRBJ2-5
TGTGCCAGCAGCTTAGCCAAAGTTCAGACAGCCCAAGAGACCCAGTACTTC	CASSLAKVQTAQETQYF	17	NA	TRBV7-8	many	TRBJ2-5
TGTGCCAGCAGCTTAGTAAGCAGATCTAGCACAGATACGCAGTATTTT	CASSLVSRSSTDTQYF	16	NA	TRBV7-6	many	TRBJ2-3
TGTGCCATCTCCGGGACATTTTATGGCTACACCTTC	CAISGTFYGYTF	12	NA	TRBV7-2	NA	TRBJ1-2
TGTGCCAGCAGCCGTCCCGGGACAGGGGCAGTGAACACTGAAGCTTTCTTT	CASSRPGTGAVNTEAFF	17	TRBD1	TRBV5-4	few	TRBJ1-1
TGTGCCAGTAGTATATTAGCGACCTCCTACAATGAGCAGTTCTTC	CASSILATSYNEQFF	15	NA	TRBV19	NA	TRBJ2-1
TGTGCCAGCAGCTTAATGGGCGAACCCGTGGGATATGGCTACACCTTC	CASSLMGEPVGYGYTF	16	NA	TRBV7-2	NA	TRBJ1-2
TGTGCCAGCAGTTTATTAGCGGGGGGGCAAACAGATACGCAGTATTTT	CASSLLAGGQTDTQYF	16	TRBD2	TRBV27	NA	TRBJ2-3
TGTGCCACCAGCAGAGATCGGGCGGGCAGCCTGAACACTGAAGCTTTCTTT	CATSRDRAGSLNTEAFF	17	NA	TRBV15	few	TRBJ1-1
TGTGCTAGCAGCTATGGAAGCGGGGGGCCCCAAGAGACCCAGTACTTC	CASSYGSGGPQETQYF	16	TRBD2	TRBV7-7	NA	TRBJ2-5
TGTGCCAGCAGCATCCCGCGGGGACCTAGGACCTCCTATGGCTACACCTTC	CASSIPRGPRTSYGYTF	17	NA	TRBV7-9	NA	TRBJ1-2
TGTGCCAGCAGCCCCTTAGATGAGCAGTTCTTC	CASSPLDEQFF	11	NA	TRBV7-6	many	TRBJ2-1
TGTGCCAGCAGTGAGTGGGCTTCAAATTCACCCCTCCACTTT	CASSEWASNSPLHF	14	NA	TRBV25-1	once	TRBJ1-6
TGTGCCAGCAGGGGGACAGGGATGACTGAAGCTTTCTTT	CASRGTGMTEAFF	13	TRBD1	TRBV12-3/TRBV12-4	many	TRBJ1-1
TGCGCCAGCAGCCGGACTAGCGGGGCAAGTAATGAGCAGTTCTTC	CASSRTSGASNEQFF	15	TRBD2	TRBV4-1	NA	TRBJ2-1
TGTGCCTGCAGCCCGTTGGGGACAGCGAACACCGGGGAGCTGTTTTTT	CACSPLGTANTGELFF	16	TRBD1	TRBV4-2	NA	TRBJ2-2
TGCGCCAGCAGCTTGACCGAGGTGGAAGAAAAACTGTTTTTT	CASSLTEVEEKLFF	14	NA	TRBV5-1	few	TRBJ1-4
TGTGCCAGTAAGACAGGGAGCTCCTATAATTCACCCCTCCACTTT	CASKTGSSYNSPLHF	15	TRBD1	TRBV19	few	TRBJ1-6
TGTGCCAGCAGTTCCGGCTGGGGAAGCGGGAGCGATGAGCAGTTCTTC	CASSSGWGSGSDEQFF	16	TRBD2	TRBV7-8	few	TRBJ2-1
TGTGCCAGCAGCCAGCAGGGGGGCCTGAACACTGAAGCTTTCTTT	CASSQQGGLNTEAFF	15	TRBD1	TRBV11-1	NA	TRBJ1-1
TGCGCCAGCAGCCGTCCCGGGACAGGCACAGATACGCAGTATTTT	CASSRPGTGTDTQYF	15	TRBD1	TRBV5-1	few	TRBJ2-3
TGTGCCAGCAGCGCGTTCAAGTTGAAGAACACTGAAGCTTTCTTT	CASSAFKLKNTEAFF	15	NA	TRBV11-1	few	TRBJ1-1
TGTGCCAGCAGTTTATGGGGGGGGGCGGACACCGGGGAGCTGTTTTTT	CASSLWGGADTGELFF	16	NA	TRBV27	NA	TRBJ2-2
TGTGCCATCAGTGAGTCGAAGGGGCAATACGGACAGCCCCAGCATTTT	CAISESKGQYGQPQHF	16	NA	TRBV10-3	NA	TRBJ1-5
TGTGCCAGCAACAACCCGACAGGGAGAGAGACCCAGTACTTC	CASNNPTGRETQYF	14	TRBD1	TRBV14	NA	TRBJ2-5
TGTGCCAGCAGCCCCTTCGGCAGGGCATCCTACGAGCAGTACTTC	CASSPFGRASYEQYF	15	NA	TRBV7-6	few	TRBJ2-7
TGTGCCAGCAGCACGCCTGCGGGTATCACCTACGAGCAGTACTTC	CASSTPAGITYEQYF	15	NA	TRBV5-4	few	TRBJ2-7
TGTGCCAGCAGTACCCTAGCGGGGGGGCAAGAGACCCAGTACTTC	CASSTLAGGQETQYF	15	TRBD2	TRBV27	few	TRBJ2-5
TGTGCCAGCAGCTTAGAGGGACACTACGAGCAGTACTTC	CASSLEGHYEQYF	13	NA	TRBV7-6	few	TRBJ2-7
TGTGCCAGCAGCTTAAGTCCCCAAGAGACCCAGTACTTC	CASSLSPQETQYF	13	NA	TRBV7-6	many	TRBJ2-5
TGTGCCACCAGCACCGAATGGGGTTGGAACACTGAAGCTTTCTTT	CATSTEWGWNTEAFF	15	NA	TRBV15	NA	TRBJ1-1
TGTGCCAGCAGCCCCACCACTAGCGGGGTCTTCCTGAATACGCAGTATTTT	CASSPTTSGVFLNTQYF	17	TRBD2	TRBV13	NA	TRBJ2-3
TGTGCCAGCACCAGGGGGCCCACTGAAGCTTTCTTT	CASTRGPTEAFF	12	TRBD1	TRBV6-6	NA	TRBJ1-1
TGTGCCATCAGAACCGGGACGACTCACTACGAGCAGTACTTC	CAIRTGTTHYEQYF	14	NA	TRBV10-3	NA	TRBJ2-7
TGCAGCGCTTTGACAGGCGAGACCTACGAGCAGTACTTC	CSALTGETYEQYF	13	NA	TRBV29-1	few	TRBJ2-7
TGTGCCAGCAGCTTAGTGGTGGGGTCAGGGGGCTTCGGTCAGCCCCAGCATTTT	CASSLVVGSGGFGQPQHF	18	TRBD1	TRBV7-8	many	TRBJ1-5
TGTGCCAGCAGTGACGCTAGGGGAAGTAGGGAAAAACTGTTTTTT	CASSDARGSREKLFF	15	NA	TRBV2	many	TRBJ1-4
TGTGCCAGCAGCTTGGGTTTGAACTCTGGAAACACCATATATTTT	CASSLGLNSGNTIYF	15	NA	TRBV7-6	many	TRBJ1-3
TGTGCCAGCAGACCGACAGACAACACCGGGGAGCTGTTTTTT	CASRPTDNTGELFF	14	NA	TRBV6-4	NA	TRBJ2-2
TGTGCCAGCAGTGTTGAAGTAGGGAGCTCCTACGAGCAGTACTTC	CASSVEVGSSYEQYF	15	NA	TRBV6-1	many	TRBJ2-7
TGTGCCAGCGGTAGGTCAGGGGCGGGAGAGCAGTACTTC	CASGRSGAGEQYF	13	NA	TRBV27	NA	TRBJ2-7
TGTGCCAGCAGCCTGGGACAGTTATATAGCTACACCTTC	CASSLGQLYSYTF	13	TRBD1	TRBV7-9	NA	TRBJ1-2
TGCGCCAGCAGCCAAGATCAGGGCCTCGCCACTGAAGCTTTCTTT	CASSQDQGLATEAFF	15	NA	TRBV4-1	few	TRBJ1-1
TGTGCCAGCAGTCCACTTTTCCATCCCGCCGCTGGAAACACCATATATTTT	CASSPLFHPAAGNTIYF	17	NA	TRBV28	few	TRBJ1-3
TGTGCCAGCAGTGAACTCCCGACTAGTCTCAATGAGCAGTTCTTC	CASSELPTSLNEQFF	15	NA	TRBV27	NA	TRBJ2-1
TGTGCCAGTTGGGGAGGGTATGGCTACACCTTC	CASWGGYGYTF	11	NA	TRBV2	NA	TRBJ1-2
TGTGCCAGCAGCTCGGACGGAATTCTTGAAGCTTTCTTT	CASSSDGILEAFF	13	NA	TRBV12-3/TRBV12-4	NA	TRBJ1-1
TGTGCCGGTAGGGGGGAGCAGGAGGCAGATACGCAGTATTTT	CAGRGEQEADTQYF	14	NA	TRBV5-4	NA	TRBJ2-3
TGCAGTGCTAGACATACAGCGGGGGGAGGCCCAGATACGCAGTATTTT	CSARHTAGGGPDTQYF	16	TRBD2	TRBV20-1	NA	TRBJ2-3
TGTGCCAGCAGTGGGCCACAGTATATCTATGGCTACACCTTC	CASSGPQYIYGYTF	14	NA	TRBV25-1	few	TRBJ1-2
TGTGCCAGCAGCTTAGCGGGGCCGAACCGGTGGAATGGCTACACCTTC	CASSLAGPNRWNGYTF	16	NA	TRBV7-9	NA	TRBJ1-2
TGTGCCAGCAGCTTAGCTGGCGGCCTAACTTTTAGCACAGATACGCAGTATTTT	CASSLAGGLTFSTDTQYF	18	NA	TRBV7-2	many	TRBJ2-3